The entry below describes one T cell receptor (beta chain). This entry comes from a study of CDR3 diversity in severe acne. TCRdb called the PCR reads again in MiXCR, with one record for every CDR3 protein. This table has 85,000 to 120,000 distinct CDR3 sequences, under 60% appearing once. The TCR was taken from a male donor with acne. Sequencing used blood.

CDR3 bases: TGTGCCAGCAGTGGCAGGGACGGGAGCTCCTACAATGAGCAGTTCTTC. Protein: CASSGRDGSSYNEQFF. The chain links TRBV6-5 to TRBJ2-1; weak D call: TRBD2 (6 bases). The CDR3 contains 16 residues. Trimming left V 5 bases short and J 0 bases short, with 14 bases between. CDR1 MNHEY and CDR2 SVGAGI come from the germline V gene.